The 8 T cell receptor beta chains in this list originate from one sample, sequenced in a study of blood T cell repertoires in COVID-19. Profiled with immunoSEQ multiplex PCR; TCRdb holds only in-frame clones, not every one. The sample includes 220,000 or so clones, 85% to 90% of them seen just once. The sample was PBMCs or T cells enriched from blood (not recorded which). The receptors come from a man over 45 who had been exposed to COVID-19.

The J gene is TRBJ2-7, the V gene TRBV5-1; D is perhaps TRBD2 (5 bases). The ends were cut back, 3 bases at V and 3 bases at J, with 16 bases in the middle. The length of the CDR3 is 15 residues. In germline, CDR1 is SGHRS, CDR2 YFSETQ. As DNA, the CDR3 is TGCGCCAGCAGCTCGACCCGCGTCGGGGACTACGAGCAGTACTTC. Translating it yields CASSSTRVGDYEQYF.

The chain uses TRBV5-4 and TRBJ1-2; a weak D match, TRBD1 (5 bases). Trimming took off 2 bases at V and 6 bases at J, with 17 bases between the two ends. This CDR3 region has 15 residues. The germline V gene encodes CDR1 SGHNT and CDR2 YYREEE (reference sequence). CDR3 sequence (DNA): TGTGCCAGCAGCTTTGGGGGGGAAAGGTTGGATGGCTACACCTTC. Its protein is CASSFGGERLDGYTF.

This chain joins TRBV29-1 and TRBJ1-4; no definite D call. The CDR3 consists of 14 residues. Trimming took 1 base from V and 0 from J, leaving 6 bases between them. The V gene's germline CDR1 is SQVTM and CDR2 ANQGSEA. DNA of the CDR3: TGCAGCGTTGAAGTCACTTCAACTAATGAAAAACTGTTTTTT. This translates into CSVEVTSTNEKLFF.

The V call is TRBV3-1 (or the pseudogene TRBV3-2), the J call TRBJ2-2, with 7 bases aligning to TRBD2. The CDR3 consists of 17 residues. Germline V lookup: CDR1 LGHDT, CDR2 YNNKEL (reference sequence). V lost 1 base to trimming and J lost 7 bases; unmatched junction nucleotides: 12. CDR3 bases: TGTGCCAGCAGCCAAGCTTTGCCTGGGCGGGGGAACGGGGAGCTGTTTTTT. The encoded protein is CASSQALPGRGNGELFF.

CDR3: CATKGSGNTEAFF. CDR3 nucleotides: TGTGCCACCAAAGGCTCAGGGAACACTGAAGCTTTCTTT. The J gene is TRBJ1-1, the V gene TRBV24-1, with D hard to call. Deletions cut 8 bases from V and 1 base from J, with 10 bases between. The CDR3 totals 13 residues. CDR1 and CDR2 from the germline V gene are KGHDR and SFDVKD.

The chain is built from TRBV6-1 and TRBJ2-7; weak D call: TRBD1 (5 bases). The germline gives CDR1 MNHNS, CDR2 SASEGT. V lost 2 bases to trimming and J lost 5 bases, with 13 bases between them. The CDR3 covers 14 residues. The CDR3 region is CASSERSGWDEQYF. The CDR3 DNA reads TGTGCCAGCAGTGAAAGGTCAGGGTGGGACGAGCAGTACTTC.

The V call is TRBV28, the J call TRBJ2-7; D possibly corresponds to TRBD2 (7 bases). Trimming took 1 base from V and 4 from J, leaving 14 bases between them. This CDR3 has 15 amino acids. The germline V gene has CDR1 MDHEN and CDR2 SYDVKM. In nucleotides, the CDR3 is TGTGCCAGCAGTTTATATGCAGGGGAGGGGTACGAGCAGTACTTC. It is translated as CASSLYAGEGYEQYF.

The gene calls are TRBV2 and TRBJ2-5; TRBD1 aligns across 7 bases. The germline gives CDR1 SNHLY, CDR2 FYNNEI. The CDR3 covers 12 residues. The trim removed 8 bases at V and 5 bases at J, leaving 5 bases unmatched. The CDR3 here is CASDREDETQYF. The DNA for the CDR3 is TGTGCCAGCGACAGGGAAGATGAGACCCAGTACTTC.